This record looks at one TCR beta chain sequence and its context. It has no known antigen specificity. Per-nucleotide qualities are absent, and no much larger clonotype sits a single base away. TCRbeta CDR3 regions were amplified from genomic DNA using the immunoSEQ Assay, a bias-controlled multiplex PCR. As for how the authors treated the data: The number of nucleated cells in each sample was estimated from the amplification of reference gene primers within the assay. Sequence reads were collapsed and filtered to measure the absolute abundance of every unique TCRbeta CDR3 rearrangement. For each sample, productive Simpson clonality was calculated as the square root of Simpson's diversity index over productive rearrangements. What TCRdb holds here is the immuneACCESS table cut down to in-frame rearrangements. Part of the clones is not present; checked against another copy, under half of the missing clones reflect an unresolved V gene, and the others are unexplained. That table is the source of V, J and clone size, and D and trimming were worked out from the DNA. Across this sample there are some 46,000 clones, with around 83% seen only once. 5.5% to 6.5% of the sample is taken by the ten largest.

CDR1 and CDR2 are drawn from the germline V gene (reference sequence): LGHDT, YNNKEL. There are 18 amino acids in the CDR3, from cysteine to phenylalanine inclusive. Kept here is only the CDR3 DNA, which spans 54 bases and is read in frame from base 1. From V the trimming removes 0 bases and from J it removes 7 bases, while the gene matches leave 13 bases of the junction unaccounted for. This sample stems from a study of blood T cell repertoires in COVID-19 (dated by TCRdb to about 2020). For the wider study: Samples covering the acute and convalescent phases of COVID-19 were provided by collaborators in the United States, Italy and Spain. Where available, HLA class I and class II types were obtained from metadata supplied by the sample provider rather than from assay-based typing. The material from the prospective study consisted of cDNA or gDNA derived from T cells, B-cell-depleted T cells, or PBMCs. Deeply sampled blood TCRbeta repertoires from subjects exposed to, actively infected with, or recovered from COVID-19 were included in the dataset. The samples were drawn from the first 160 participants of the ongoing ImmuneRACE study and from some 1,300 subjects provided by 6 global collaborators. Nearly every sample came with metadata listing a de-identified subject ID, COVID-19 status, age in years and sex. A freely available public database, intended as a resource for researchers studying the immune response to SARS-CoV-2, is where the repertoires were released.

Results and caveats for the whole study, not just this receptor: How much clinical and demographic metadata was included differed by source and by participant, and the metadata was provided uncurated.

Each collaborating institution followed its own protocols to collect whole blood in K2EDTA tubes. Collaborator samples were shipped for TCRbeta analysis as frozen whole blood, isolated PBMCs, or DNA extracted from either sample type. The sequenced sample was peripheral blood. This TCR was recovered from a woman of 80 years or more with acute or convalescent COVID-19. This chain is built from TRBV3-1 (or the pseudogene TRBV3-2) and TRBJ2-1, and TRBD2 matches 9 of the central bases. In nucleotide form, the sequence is TGTGCCAGCAGCCAAGAAGGTGGGCGGGGGGGCCGATGGAATGAGCAGTTCTTC. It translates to CASSQEGGRGGRWNEQFF.